A selection of T cell receptor beta chains follows, all from one sample in a study of blood T cell repertoires in COVID-19. Data came from immunoSEQ multiplex PCR; TCRdb stores just in-frame clones and leaves some out. The sample includes 200,000 to 300,000 clones, 85% to 90% of them seen just once. Sequencing was done on a sample of peripheral blood. Receptors were obtained from a woman between 35 and 50 years old who had recovered from COVID-19. Both conserved end residues are part of each CDR3. A D gene is named only where the DNA matches it firmly. Clone size, where shown, is once, few, many, or a class for clones that have expanded.

CASSPLTLGDTIYF TGTGCCAGCTCACCATTAACATTAGGGGACACCATATATTTT TRBV18 . TRBJ1-3 once
CASSSHLTGVQGGAFF TGTGCCAGCAGCTCCCACCTTACAGGGGTTCAAGGGGGAGCTTTCTTT TRBV11-2 TRBD1 TRBJ1-1 .
CASSPSRGGYEQYF TGTGCCAGCTCACCATCCAGGGGCGGCTACGAGCAGTACTTC TRBV18 . TRBJ2-7 .
CASSTDNYGYTF TGTGCCAGCAGTACAGACAACTATGGCTACACCTTC TRBV25-1 . TRBJ1-2 .
CASSQGMGLAINIQYF TGTGCCAGCAGCCAGGGGATGGGACTAGCGATTAACATTCAGTACTTC TRBV3-1/TRBV3-2 TRBD2 TRBJ2-4 .
CASSPSGLAYHEQFF TGTGCCAGCAGCCCAAGCGGACTAGCGTACCATGAGCAGTTCTTC TRBV7-2 TRBD2 TRBJ2-1 .
CASLFRQGGTDNEQFF TGTGCCAGTTTATTCAGACAGGGGGGCACAGACAATGAGCAGTTCTTC TRBV27 TRBD1 TRBJ2-1 once
CASSERGGGIYEQYF TGTGCCAGTAGCGAGAGGGGGGGAGGGATCTACGAGCAGTACTTC TRBV19 . TRBJ2-7 .
CSVSQRGTQYF TGCAGCGTTTCCCAACGCGGGACCCAGTACTTC TRBV29-1 . TRBJ2-5 .
CASSLAPGQVPYYEQYF TGTGCCAGCAGTCTGGCTCCTGGACAGGTACCCTACTACGAGCAGTACTTC TRBV6-6 TRBD1 TRBJ2-7 .
CASRRTGGPDTQYF TGTGCCAGCAGACGGACAGGGGGCCCAGATACGCAGTATTTT TRBV2 TRBD1 TRBJ2-3 .
CASTPDSPIYGYTF TGTGCCAGTACCCCAGACAGCCCGATTTATGGCTACACCTTC TRBV19 . TRBJ1-2 .
CASSLIMSYEQYF TGTGCCAGCAGCTTAATTATGAGCTACGAGCAGTACTTC TRBV11-2 . TRBJ2-7 many
CASRPGGRESEAFF TGTGCCAGTCGTCCAGGGGGTCGGGAGAGTGAAGCTTTCTTT TRBV19 TRBD1 TRBJ1-1 once
CASSEGGVPYEQYF TGTGCCAGCAGTGAAGGCGGAGTCCCCTACGAGCAGTACTTC TRBV2 . TRBJ2-7 once
CASSPRLAEETQYF TGTGCCAGCAGCCCCAGACTAGCGGAAGAGACCCAGTACTTC TRBV6-2/TRBV6-3 TRBD2 TRBJ2-5 .
CSVRTEAPYGYTF TGCAGCGTAAGGACAGAGGCCCCCTATGGCTACACCTTC TRBV29-1 . TRBJ1-2 .
CASSGGARNTIYF TGTGCCAGCAGTGGCGGGGCTAGAAACACCATATATTTT TRBV2 . TRBJ1-3 .
CATSGGFGYTF TGTGCCACGTCCGGGGGGTTTGGCTACACCTTC TRBV19 . TRBJ1-2 few
CATSRDHTGLGYGYTF TGTGCCACCAGCAGAGATCATACAGGGTTGGGCTATGGCTACACCTTC TRBV15 . TRBJ1-2 .
CASSLGGTGTTGELFF TGTGCCAGCAGCTTAGGCGGGACAGGGACCACCGGGGAGCTGTTTTTT TRBV7-9 TRBD1 TRBJ2-2 .
CASSSIRDSSSYEQYF TGTGCCAGCAGCTCCATCCGGGACAGTAGCTCCTACGAGCAGTACTTC TRBV13 TRBD1 TRBJ2-7 .
CASSLRQGSYEQYF TGTGCCAGCAGCTTACGACAGGGTTCCTACGAGCAGTACTTC TRBV7-2 TRBD1 TRBJ2-7 .
CASSQTGTGELFF TGCGCCAGCAGCCAGACAGGTACCGGGGAGCTGTTTTTT TRBV4-1 . TRBJ2-2 few
CASNQGVGNQPQHF TGTGCCAGTAATCAGGGTGTTGGCAATCAGCCCCAGCATTTT TRBV19 . TRBJ1-5 .
CASSYSTEAFF TGTGCCAGCAGCTACAGTACTGAAGCTTTCTTT TRBV2 . TRBJ1-1 .
CASSWTGEMGYTF TGTGCCAGCAGCTGGACAGGGGAGATGGGCTACACCTTC TRBV7-9 TRBD1 TRBJ1-2 few
CAWSPRQGGTEAFF TGTGCCTGGAGTCCACGACAGGGAGGAACTGAAGCTTTCTTT TRBV30 TRBD1 TRBJ1-1 .
CASSDRGRQFF TGTGCCAGCAGTGACAGGGGTAGGCAGTTCTTC TRBV6-2/TRBV6-3 TRBD1 TRBJ2-1 few
CASSRTGNYNSPLHF TGTGCCAGCAGCCGCACAGGGAACTATAATTCACCCCTCCACTTT TRBV11-2 . TRBJ1-6 .
CASSQAWTSGAQETQYF TGTGCCAGCAGCCAAGCCTGGACAAGCGGGGCACAAGAGACCCAGTACTTC TRBV4-2 TRBD2 TRBJ2-5 .
CASSAGLAGPQETQYF TGTGCCAGCAGCGCCGGACTAGCGGGCCCCCAAGAGACCCAGTACTTC TRBV9 TRBD2 TRBJ2-5 .
CASSLNGQTGELFF TGTGCCAGCAGCTTAAACGGACAGACCGGGGAGCTGTTTTTT TRBV7-9 . TRBJ2-2 few
CASSLNPSGARQETQYF TGCGCCAGCAGCTTGAATCCTAGCGGGGCGCGGCAAGAGACCCAGTACTTC TRBV5-1 TRBD2 TRBJ2-5 few
CASSRTWDRGKETQYF TGTGCCAGCAGCCGAACCTGGGACAGGGGTAAAGAGACCCAGTACTTC TRBV11-2 TRBD1 TRBJ2-5 .
CASSLGGPRDWNTIYF TGCGCCAGCAGCTTGGGGGGGCCCAGGGATTGGAACACCATATATTTT TRBV5-1 . TRBJ1-3 once
CASTKEGLVNSPLHF TGTGCCAGCACTAAGGAGGGCCTAGTAAATTCACCCCTCCACTTT TRBV6-6 . TRBJ1-6 .
CASSVEGGRAQHF TGTGCCAGCAGCGTTGAAGGGGGCAGGGCCCAGCATTTT TRBV7-2 TRBD1 TRBJ1-5 few
CASSYSIDSLPEAFF TGTGCCAGCAGTTACTCGATAGACAGCCTCCCTGAAGCTTTCTTT TRBV6-5 . TRBJ1-1 .
CASSKPPGLAGGNEQFF TGTGCCAGCAGTAAACCCCCGGGACTAGCGGGGGGGAATGAGCAGTTCTTC TRBV2 TRBD2 TRBJ2-1 .
CASSYSARGRRTGELFF TGTGCCAGCAGTTATTCCGCCAGGGGGCGTCGGACCGGGGAGCTGTTTTTT TRBV2 TRBD1 TRBJ2-2 .
CASSLGGGAISYEQYF TGTGCCAGCAGCTTAGGAGGGGGGGCGATCAGCTACGAGCAGTACTTC TRBV5-4 . TRBJ2-7 many
CAWSVQGSSKLFF TGTGCCTGGAGTGTACAGGGGAGTTCAAAACTGTTTTTT TRBV30 TRBD1 TRBJ1-4 .
CASSLGADRGNTEAFF TGTGCCAGCAGCTTGGGCGCCGACAGGGGGAACACTGAAGCTTTCTTT TRBV5-4 TRBD1 TRBJ1-1 .
CASSELREGNTEAFF TGTGCCAGCAGTGAATTACGGGAGGGGAACACTGAAGCTTTCTTT TRBV25-1 . TRBJ1-1 once
CAISEAGSGANVLTF TGTGCCATCAGTGAGGCAGGGTCTGGGGCCAACGTCCTGACTTTC TRBV10-3 . TRBJ2-6 .
CASSPKRLTGVEKADQYF TGTGCCAGCTCACCGAAACGATTGACAGGGGTGGAAAAGGCGGATCAGTACTTC TRBV18 TRBD1 TRBJ2-4 .
CASSEGPGSNQPQHF TGTGCCAGCAGTGAAGGGCCCGGGAGCAATCAGCCCCAGCATTTT TRBV2 . TRBJ1-5 few
CASSQDGASGGPDSGTQYF TGTGCCAGCAGCCAAGACGGGGCTAGCGGGGGCCCTGATTCTGGGACCCAGTACTTC TRBV3-1/TRBV3-2 TRBD2 TRBJ2-5 .